The next 24 T cell receptor beta chains were all read from a single sample in a study of cytomegalovirus exposure and HLA in healthy donors. PCR involved 60 Vbeta and 13 Jbeta primers. The repertoire was sequenced with immunoSEQ multiplex PCR; TCRdb's copy has only in-frame clones and lacks some. The sample has about 150,000 clones, 76% seen once. Sequenced sample: PBMCs. The receptors here all came from a male donor in good health and CMV-seronegative.

This chain uses TRBV16 with TRBJ1-2; D gene ambiguous. V dropped 2 bases and J dropped 4 bases, with 5 bases sitting between them. Germline loops: CDR1 KGHSY, CDR2 FQNENV. This CDR3 has 12 amino acids. CDR3 in amino acids: CASSQTGYGYTF. Here the CDR3 DNA reads TGTGCCAGCAGCCAAACGGGCTATGGCTACACCTTC.

The chain employs TRBV15 and TRBJ2-7; 11 positions match TRBD1. This CDR3 has 16 residues. Germline trimming cut 3 bases from V and 3 bases from J; bases unmatched to any gene: 7. Germline V lookup: CDR1 LNHNV, CDR2 YYDKDF (reference sequence). CDR3 nucleotides: TGTGCCACCAGCAGGGGGGACAGGGGGACCCTCTACGAGCAGTACTTC. It translates to CATSRGDRGTLYEQYF. The variable domain in full, completed from reference TRBV15 and TRBJ2-7, reads DAMVIQNPRYQVTQFGKPVTLSCSQTLNHNVMYWYQQKSSQAPKLLFHYYDKDFNNEADTPDNFQSRRPNTSFCFLDIRSPGLGDTAMYLCATSRGDRGTLYEQYFGPGTRLTVT.

The chain links TRBV18 to TRBJ1-1, with TRBD1 matching 8 bases. The J segment lost 1 base and the V segment lost 6 bases, leaving 13 bases of the junction unmatched. This CDR3 has 17 residues. CDR1 and CDR2 from the germline V gene are KGHSH and LQKENI. The CDR3 sequence is CASSSLPGQATNTEAFF. CDR3 nucleotides: TGTGCCAGCTCCAGCCTTCCGGGACAGGCAACGAACACTGAAGCTTTCTTT.

Points on this clone: The junction does not match germline at one end; this may be a read error. V gene TRBV29-1 combines with J gene TRBJ1-4, with 7 bases that match TRBD1. Germline V gene lookup returns CDR1 SQVTM and CDR2 ANQGSEA. This CDR3 region has 13 residues. CDR3 in amino acids: CSVEGRDSEKLFF. The CDR3 DNA is TGCAGCGTCGAAGGGAGGGACAGTGAAAAACTGTTTTTT.

The chain couples TRBV29-1 to TRBJ1-1; D is ambiguous. CDR3 length: 12 amino acids. The germline V and J ends were trimmed by 7 bases and 4 bases, with 13 bases remaining between them. CDR1 is SQVTM, CDR2 ANQGSEA, per germline. The CDR3 DNA reads as TGCAGCGGGCGGATAGAAGTCACTGAAGCTTTCTTT. Protein sequence: CSGRIEVTEAFF.

The chain employs TRBV28 and TRBJ1-2; D remains unclear. The CDR3 has 13 amino acids. CDR1 MDHEN and CDR2 SYDVKM come from the germline V gene. The V end was cut by 6 bases, the J end by 8 bases, with 16 bases between. The chain's CDR3 is CASRFGPGRGYTF. As DNA, the CDR3 is TGTGCCAGCAGATTCGGCCCGGGTCGGGGCTACACCTTC.

J is TRBJ1-1 and V is TRBV19; 11 nucleotides agree with TRBD1. Germline lookup yields CDR1 LNHDA and CDR2 SQIVND (reference sequence). The CDR3 contains 16 residues. V lost 3 bases and J lost 4; bases outside the gene matches: 7. The CDR3 DNA reads TGTGCCAGTAGTATTTGGACAGGGGGCCTGAGCACTGAAGCTTTCTTT. Amino acid sequence: CASSIWTGGLSTEAFF.

The chain joins TRBV6-1 to TRBJ1-1; maybe TRBD1 (6 bases). The V gene's germline CDR1 is MNHNS and CDR2 SASEGT. The CDR3 loop spans 15 amino acids. Trimming took off 4 bases at V and 5 bases at J, with 17 bases between the two ends. The CDR3, as DNA: TGTGCCAGCAGTGCCTTCCCGGGGGGGCGTACTGAAGCTTTCTTT. It translates to CASSAFPGGRTEAFF.

This chain uses TRBV7-2 with TRBJ2-1, with a weak D call TRBD2 (6 bases). The germline V gene encodes CDR1 SGHTA and CDR2 FQGNSA. The CDR3 is made up of 14 amino acids. Trimming removed 5 bases from V and 6 bases from J, with 14 bases in between. Written as DNA, the CDR3 is TGTGCCAGCAGCCGTATCCCTAGCGTCAATGAGCAGTTCTTC. Its translation is CASSRIPSVNEQFF.

Points on this clone: At one boundary the junction diverges from the germline segment, which might be a read error. The chain is built from TRBV4-1 and TRBJ1-2; D is unresolved. Germline loops: CDR1 MGHRA, CDR2 YSYEKL. CDR3 length equals 14 residues. The CDR3 protein is CASSQVIDNHGYTF. In DNA form, the CDR3 reads TGCGCCAGCAGCCAAGTTATAGATAACCATGGCTACACCTTC.

The J gene is TRBJ2-5, the V gene TRBV2, with TRBD2 identical over 10 bases. CDR1 is SNHLY and CDR2 is FYNNEI in the germline V gene. The CDR3 length is 17 residues. Trimming at V came to 6 bases and at J to 4 bases, leaving 14 bases not matched to a gene. CDR3 region: CASSPLAGALLGETQYF. DNA of the CDR3: TGTGCCAGCAGCCCCCTAGCGGGGGCTCTTCTGGGAGAGACCCAGTACTTC.

This clone was counted once. The chain links TRBV2 to TRBJ2-2, with TRBD1 identical over 7 bases. The ends lost 6 bases at V and 1 base at J; junction bases unmatched: 11. This CDR3 spans 17 amino acids. CDR1 SNHLY and CDR2 FYNNEI come from the germline V gene. CDR3 DNA sequence: TGTGCCAGCAGAGACGACGACAGGGCGAGGAACACCGGGGAGCTGTTTTTT. Protein: CASRDDDRARNTGELFF.

The genes are TRBV6-1 and TRBJ2-7; D perhaps matches TRBD2 (6 bases). Trimming stripped 3 bases from V and 5 bases from J, with 11 bases between. This CDR3 comprises 13 residues. Germline loops: CDR1 MNHNS, CDR2 SASEGT. The CDR3 sequence: CASSEGGGHEQYF. CDR3 DNA: TGTGCCAGCAGTGAGGGAGGCGGCCACGAGCAGTACTTC.

The CDR3 reads CASSLRSGVAGYNEQFF. CDR3 DNA: TGTGCCAGCAGTTTACGCTCGGGGGTAGCGGGGTACAATGAGCAGTTCTTC. The chain recombines TRBV27 with TRBJ2-1; 8 bases are shared with TRBD2. Trimming cost V 2 bases and J 4 bases; bases outside gene matches: 10. The CDR3 runs 17 residues. Germline CDR1 MNHEY, CDR2 SMNVEV (reference sequence).

The genes are TRBV19 and TRBJ2-2; 9 positions match TRBD2. After removal of 6 bases from V and 0 bases from J, the junction contained 17 bases not matched to a gene. Germline CDR1 is LNHDA and CDR2 is SQIVND (reference sequence). The CDR3 runs to 20 residues. The CDR3 here is CASSFRGSGGPKSNTGELFF. DNA for the CDR3: TGTGCCAGTAGCTTCCGAGGTAGCGGGGGCCCTAAATCGAACACCGGGGAGCTGTTTTTT.

The chain couples TRBV15 to TRBJ1-4; no clear D. V dropped 6 bases and J dropped 6 bases, with 14 bases sitting between them. This CDR3 is 14 amino acids long. The germline gives CDR1 LNHNV, CDR2 YYDKDF (reference sequence). The CDR3 here is CATRRFNMDEKLFF. DNA of the CDR3: TGTGCCACCAGGCGGTTTAATATGGATGAAAAACTGTTTTTT.

This clone was recorded a few times. The rearrangement links TRBV7-3 to TRBJ2-7, with TRBD2 matching over 12 bases. From germline, CDR1 is SGHTA and CDR2 FQGTGA. V trimming: 3 bases; J trimming: 4 bases; junction bases outside the gene matches: 4. CDR3 length: 15 residues. Here the CDR3 reads CASSFLAGGRYEQYF. The CDR3 DNA follows: TGTGCCAGCAGCTTTCTAGCGGGGGGGAGATACGAGCAGTACTTC.

There are a few counts of this clone. The CDR3 spells CASSMPRETGELFF. The CDR3 nucleotides read TGTGCCAGTAGTATGCCTCGGGAAACCGGGGAGCTGTTTTTT. The chain joins TRBV19 to TRBJ2-2, with D possibly matching TRBD2 (5 bases). The V gene lost 3 bases and the J gene lost 5 bases, with 10 bases spanning the gap. There are 14 residues in the CDR3. Looked up from germline, CDR1 is LNHDA and CDR2 is SQIVND (reference sequence).

V and J are TRBV19 and TRBJ2-1; 7 bases map to TRBD2. The V gene end was trimmed by 9 bases and the J gene end by 5 bases; junction bases not matched to a gene: 10. The CDR3 runs 14 residues. The germline V gene encodes CDR1 LNHDA and CDR2 SQIVND (reference sequence). The CDR3, as DNA: TGTGCCAGGAAAAGGAGCGGGATTGACAATGAGCAGTTCTTC. Encoded protein: CARKRSGIDNEQFF. The variable domain in full, completed from reference TRBV19 and TRBJ2-1, reads DGGITQSPKYLFRKEGQNVTLSCEQNLNHDAMYWYRQDPGQGLRLIYYSQIVNDFQKGDIAEGYSVSREKKESFPLTVTSAQKNPTAFYLCARKRSGIDNEQFFGPGTRLTVL.

Comments on this clone: A junction boundary mismatches the germline segment, possibly from a read error. V and J are TRBV7-7 and TRBJ2-5; D is perhaps TRBD1 (6 bases). The V gene's germline CDR1 is SSHAT and CDR2 FNYEAQ (reference sequence). This CDR3 has 14 amino acids. The CDR3 sequence is CASSLGQFQETQYF. For the CDR3, the DNA is TGTGCTAGCAGCTTAGGACAGTTCCAAGAGACCCAGTACTTC.

The DNA for the CDR3 is TGTGCCAGTAGTTTACAGGGAATCGGGGAGCTGTTTTTT. Translation: CASSLQGIGELFF. The chain combines TRBV19 with TRBJ2-2; a possible D gene is TRBD1 (6 bases). CDR3 length: 13 amino acids. The V gene's germline CDR1 is LNHDA and CDR2 SQIVND (reference sequence). V lost 5 bases to trimming and J lost 7 bases, with 11 bases between them.

This clone occurred once. The chain joins TRBV27 to TRBJ2-3, with 10 bases matching TRBD2. Germline CDR1 and CDR2: MNHEY and SMNVEV (reference sequence). The CDR3 contains 15 residues. V trimming: 5 bases; J trimming: 4 bases; junction bases outside the gene matches: 6. This CDR3 is CASSPGTSASDTQYF. CDR3 sequence (DNA): TGTGCCAGCAGTCCCGGGACTAGCGCTTCAGATACGCAGTATTTT.

J is TRBJ1-1 and V is TRBV19; 7 bases fit TRBD1. Germline V gene data show CDR1 as LNHDA and CDR2 as SQIVND (reference sequence). The CDR3 has 15 amino acids. Germline trimming cut 7 bases from V and 1 base from J; bases unmatched to any gene: 9. In DNA form, the CDR3 reads TGTGCCAGTACTTACCGGGGACAGCAGAACACTGAAGCTTTCTTT. Amino acid sequence: CASTYRGQQNTEAFF.

The chain joins TRBV19 to TRBJ1-2; no definite D call. V gave up 10 bases and J gave up 0 bases, with 12 bases separating them. Looked up from germline, CDR1 is LNHDA and CDR2 is SQIVND (reference sequence). This CDR3 region has 13 residues. CDR3 region: CATQPEANYGYTF. Written as DNA, the CDR3 is TGTGCCACCCAACCAGAAGCTAACTATGGCTACACCTTC.